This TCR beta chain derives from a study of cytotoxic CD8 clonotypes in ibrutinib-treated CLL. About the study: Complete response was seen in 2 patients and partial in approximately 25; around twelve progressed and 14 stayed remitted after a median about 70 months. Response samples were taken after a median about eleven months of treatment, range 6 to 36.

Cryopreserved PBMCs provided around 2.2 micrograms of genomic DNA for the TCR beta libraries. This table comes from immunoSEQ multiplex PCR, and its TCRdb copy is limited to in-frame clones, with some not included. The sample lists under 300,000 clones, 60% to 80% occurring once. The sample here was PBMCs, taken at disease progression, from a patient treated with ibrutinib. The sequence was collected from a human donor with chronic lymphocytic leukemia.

CDR3 sequence reads: CASSQPYRQGTDQETQYF. CDR3 sequence (DNA): TGCGCCAGCAGCCAACCTTACCGACAGGGGACAGACCAAGAGACCCAGTACTTC. V gene TRBV4-1 combines with J gene TRBJ2-5; TRBD1 agrees at 8 bases. Per the germline V gene, CDR1 is MGHRA and CDR2 is YSYEKL. The CDR3 covers 18 residues. V dropped 2 bases and J dropped 0; count of bases not matched to a gene: 11.